The 24 T cell receptor beta chains in this list originate from one sample, sequenced in a study of blood T cells in healthy people across ages. A J-beta primer mix and a sample-barcoded 5' primer were used in a second PCR of roughly 6 to 11 cycles. TCRdb passed the 5' RACE reads through MiXCR, listing each CDR3 protein once. The table lists 450,000 to 700,000 distinct CDR3 sequences, approximately 27% of them singletons. Material: blood. The receptors originated from a woman in her 70s in good health.

The chain couples TRBV7-2 to TRBJ2-5; D possibly corresponds to TRBD1 (6 bases). The V gene lost 5 bases and the J gene lost 1 base, with 11 bases spanning the gap. The CDR3 contains 14 residues. Germline CDR1 and CDR2: SGHTA and FQGNSA. This CDR3 is CASSRDTVQETQYF. As DNA, the CDR3 is TGTGCCAGCAGCCGGGACACTGTCCAAGAGACCCAGTACTTC.

The genes are TRBV7-9 and TRBJ1-4, with a weak D call TRBD1 (5 bases). The CDR3 is 12 amino acids. Germline assignment: CDR1 SEHNR and CDR2 FQNEAQ (reference sequence). With 5 bases removed from V and 12 bases from J, the gap between germline ends came to 13 bases. In DNA form, the CDR3 reads TGTGCCAGCAGCCCACAGGAGAACGAACTGTTTTTT. It encodes CASSPQENELFF.

The chain carries TRBV5-1 and TRBJ2-2; the match to TRBD1 covers 7 bases. The CDR3 consists of 17 residues. Germline V gives CDR1 SGHRS, CDR2 YFSETQ. V shed 0 bases and J 5 bases; nucleotides not matched to a gene: 10. CDR3 sequence reads: CASSLALAGGRTGELFF. Written as DNA, the CDR3 is TGCGCCAGCAGCTTGGCCCTGGCAGGGGGAAGGACCGGGGAGCTGTTTTTT.

This clonotype was recorded many times. The rearrangement joins TRBV25-1 to TRBJ2-5; the match to TRBD2 covers 8 bases. Germline assignment: CDR1 MGHDK and CDR2 SYGVNS. This CDR3 has 14 amino acids. The V and J ends lost 4 bases and 1 base, in that order; junction bases with no gene match: 2. This CDR3 reads CASSVGGAQETQYF. The CDR3 DNA is TGTGCCAGCAGTGTCGGGGGGGCCCAAGAGACCCAGTACTTC.

A single count supports this clonotype. The chain employs TRBV20-1 and TRBJ2-5; D not certain. CDR3 size: 13 residues. Germline-derived CDR1 and CDR2 are DFQATT and SNEGSKA (reference sequence). Trimming pared 6 bases from V and 1 base from J, leaving 12 bases between. The CDR3 region is CSASIRLQETQYF. As DNA, the CDR3 is TGCAGTGCCAGCATACGCCTCCAAGAGACCCAGTACTTC.

This rearrangement joins TRBV5-1 to TRBJ1-1, with D perhaps TRBD1 (6 bases). The V gene lost 4 bases and the J gene lost 1 base, with 11 bases spanning the gap. Germline lookup yields CDR1 SGHRS and CDR2 YFSETQ. This CDR3 contains 14 residues. In nucleotides, the CDR3 is TGCGCCAGCAGCATACAGGGTGGGAACACTGAAGCTTTCTTT. It yields the protein CASSIQGGNTEAFF.

The V call is TRBV9, the J call TRBJ2-5; 7 nucleotides line up with TRBD2. Germline CDR1 is SGDLS and CDR2 is YYNGEE. Trimming cost V 3 bases and J 2 bases; bases outside gene matches: 13. The CDR3 extends over 17 amino acids. The CDR3 DNA sequence: TGTGCCAGCAGCGGTCCCCCTCGGGGGGTCGTTCAAGAGACCCAGTACTTC. This encodes CASSGPPRGVVQETQYF.

The gene calls are TRBV30 and TRBJ2-5; D gene unclear. V was shortened by 2 bases and J by 4 bases, with 17 bases between the two germline ends. Germline V gene lookup returns CDR1 GTSNPN and CDR2 SVGIG (reference sequence). The CDR3 loop spans 15 amino acids. CDR3 bases: TGTGCCTGGAGTTCCCCCGTGAGGCAGCGAGAGACCCAGTACTTC. This encodes CAWSSPVRQRETQYF.

The chain links TRBV7-2 to TRBJ1-4, with TRBD1 matching over 9 bases. The CDR3 extends over 17 amino acids. V lost 5 bases to trimming and J lost 0 bases; unmatched junction nucleotides: 7. Germline loops: CDR1 SGHTA, CDR2 FQGNSA. CDR3 nucleotides: TGTGCCAGCAGCCAGGCCGGGACAGGGCCAACTAATGAAAAACTGTTTTTT. Translation: CASSQAGTGPTNEKLFF.

The gene calls are TRBV11-2 and TRBJ2-4; no firm D call. CDR1 and CDR2 (germline): SGHAT, FQNNGV. Between the trimmed V and J ends, which lost 1 base and 4 bases, there was a span of 20 bases. The CDR3 totals 18 residues. The CDR3 sequence: CASSLALGGDPGKNIQYF. CDR3 nucleotides: TGTGCCAGCAGCTTAGCTCTTGGTGGAGACCCTGGGAAAAACATTCAGTACTTC.

A few counts support this clonotype. The V gene is TRBV20-1, the J gene TRBJ2-3; 7 bases map to TRBD1. There are 14 residues in the CDR3. Germline V gives CDR1 DFQATT, CDR2 SNEGSKA (reference sequence). With 3 bases clipped from V and 2 bases from J, the junction kept 5 bases outside the gene matches. This CDR3 is CSASRQGVTDTQYF. DNA for the CDR3: TGCAGTGCTAGTCGCCAGGGGGTCACAGATACGCAGTATTTT.

This clonotype was seen a handful of times. The J gene is TRBJ2-6, the V gene TRBV7-8, with a possible D match to TRBD1 (5 bases). The germline CDR1 and CDR2 sequences are SGHVS and FQNEAQ. V lost 6 bases and J lost 0, with 15 bases in between. The CDR3 is made up of 17 amino acids. The CDR3 sequence: CASRFRQSLSGANVLTF. The CDR3 DNA reads as TGTGCCAGCAGATTCCGACAGTCACTCTCTGGGGCCAACGTCCTGACTTTC.

The gene calls are TRBV5-1 and TRBJ1-2, with TRBD1 as a possible D gene (5 bases). With 3 bases removed from V and 3 bases from J, the gap between germline ends came to 12 bases. This CDR3 contains 14 residues. Germline V CDR1 and CDR2: SGHRS, YFSETQ. CDR3 in DNA: TGCGCCAGCAGCTGGGGGGACGGCTACTATGGCTACACCTTC. This codes for CASSWGDGYYGYTF.

This clonotype appeared a few times. The chain has TRBV10-3 and TRBJ2-1; D uncertain. The V end lost 4 bases, the J end lost 5 bases, and 9 bases lay between the germline ends. CDR1 and CDR2 from the germline V gene are ENHRY and SYGVKD. This CDR3 has 13 residues. The CDR3 bases are TGTGCCATCAGTGGGGCTAGTGACAATGAGCAGTTCTTC. Amino acids: CAISGASDNEQFF.

This clonotype has only a few counts. This chain connects TRBV29-1 to TRBJ2-1; 7 bases align to TRBD2. In germline, CDR1 is SQVTM, CDR2 ANQGSEA. The length of the CDR3 is 15 residues. V lost 5 bases and J lost 7; bases outside the gene matches: 14. This chain's CDR3 is CSVYFPSTAGNEQFF. The CDR3 DNA sequence: TGCAGCGTTTATTTCCCCTCGACAGCGGGGAATGAGCAGTTCTTC.

This clonotype was seen a few times. This chain uses TRBV24-1 with TRBJ2-3; the match to TRBD1 covers 10 bases. The CDR3 consists of 16 residues. Germline V gene data show CDR1 as KGHDR and CDR2 as SFDVKD. Trimming cost V 2 bases and J 2 bases; bases outside gene matches: 3. The CDR3 region is CATSDSGTGATDTQYF. The CDR3 nucleotides are TGTGCCACCAGTGATTCCGGGACAGGGGCCACAGATACGCAGTATTTT.

This clonotype was counted a few times. The chain joins TRBV29-1 to TRBJ1-1; D ambiguous. In germline, CDR1 is SQVTM, CDR2 ANQGSEA. This CDR3 spans 11 amino acids. The V end was cut by 7 bases, the J end by 5 bases, with 11 bases between. The CDR3 coding sequence is TGCAGCGCACTTAGGGAGACTGAAGCTTTCTTT. Translating gives CSALRETEAFF.

About this clonotype itself: A read error may explain this, as a much larger clone is one base away. The rearrangement joins TRBV4-2 to TRBJ2-7; TRBD1 agrees at 7 bases. The CDR3 consists of 14 residues. V shed 7 bases, J shed 2 bases, and the junction held 8 bases outside the gene matches. Germline V gene lookup returns CDR1 LGHNA and CDR2 YNFKEQ. DNA for the CDR3: TGTGCCAGCAATCTACGGGACAGTACCTACGAGCAGTACTTC. As protein: CASNLRDSTYEQYF.

This clonotype turned up a few times. The J gene is TRBJ1-2, the V gene TRBV9, with D perhaps matching TRBD1 (5 bases). The CDR3 runs to 13 residues. Trimming pared 6 bases from V and 4 bases from J, leaving 13 bases between. Germline V gene data show CDR1 as SGDLS and CDR2 as YYNGEE. The CDR3 region has the DNA TGTGCCAGCACCTACGGTCAGGGCTATGGCTACACCTTC. Translated, it gives CASTYGQGYGYTF.

This clonotype occurred a few times. A junction boundary mismatches the germline segment, possibly from a read error. The rearrangement joins TRBV12-3 or TRBV12-4 to TRBJ1-1; TRBD1 matches 7 bases. The CDR3 is 16 residues long. CDR3 sequence (DNA): TGTGCCGGCAGTTTGAGGGGAGGGGGCAGGGACACTGAAGCTTTCTTT. Residues: CAGSLRGGGRDTEAFF.

The chain uses TRBV4-1 and TRBJ2-3; D possibly corresponds to TRBD1 (6 bases). Trimming removed 0 bases at V and 5 bases at J, with 24 bases between. In germline, CDR1 is MGHRA, CDR2 YSYEKL. The CDR3 consists of 19 residues. The CDR3 sequence: CASSQESFTGRGAEDTQYF. The CDR3, as DNA: TGCGCCAGCAGCCAAGAGAGTTTTACTGGCAGGGGCGCGGAAGATACGCAGTATTTT.

This clonotype was seen a single time. This rearrangement joins TRBV27 to TRBJ2-7; possibly TRBD1 or TRBD2 for D (5 bases each). The V gene's germline CDR1 is MNHEY and CDR2 SMNVEV (reference sequence). V lost 6 bases and J 0 bases, leaving 15 bases between the germline ends. This CDR3 has 15 amino acids. CDR3 in amino acids: CASRLGTLSSYEQYF. The CDR3 DNA follows: TGTGCCAGCAGACTAGGGACGCTGAGCTCCTACGAGCAGTACTTC.

The table lists this clonotype with many counts. The chain is built from TRBV6-2 or TRBV6-3 and TRBJ2-5; possibly TRBD2 for D (6 bases). Looked up from germline, CDR1 is MNHEY and CDR2 is SVGEGT. V was cut by 7 bases and J by 3 bases, with 21 bases left in between. CDR3 length: 16 amino acids. The CDR3 loop is CASTLDRRRVEETQYF. The CDR3 bases are TGTGCCAGCACACTAGACCGCAGGAGGGTGGAAGAGACCCAGTACTTC.

This clonotype was recorded a few times. V gene TRBV3-1 combines with J gene TRBJ1-2; 9 nucleotides align to TRBD1. Germline V lookup: CDR1 LGHDT, CDR2 YNNKEL (reference sequence). With V trimmed by 3 bases and J by 8 bases, 10 bases remained unmatched. The CDR3 is 15 amino acids. Here the CDR3 reads CASSQFQGQGAGYTF. DNA of the CDR3: TGTGCCAGCAGCCAGTTCCAGGGACAGGGAGCCGGCTACACCTTC. The variable domain in full, with the rest retrieved from reference TRBV3-1 and TRBJ1-2, is DTAVSQTPKYLVTQMGNDKSIKCEQNLGHDTMYWYKQDSKKFLKIMFSYNNKELIINETVPNRFSPKSPDKAHLNLHINSLELGDSAVYFCASSQFQGQGAGYTFGSGTRLTVV.